Included here is one T cell receptor (beta chain) sequence, with context. Its antigen remains unidentified. Healthy bone marrow donors supplied every sample. In the PCR, 60 Vbeta and 13 Jbeta primers were used. Sequencing was performed with immunoSEQ multiplex PCR; in TCRdb, only in-frame clones are kept and a portion is missing. Of over 150,000 clones listed, 60% to 85% are singletons. The V gene lost 4 bases and the J gene lost 4 bases, with 8 bases spanning the gap. CDR1 GTSNPN and CDR2 SVGIG come from the germline V gene (reference sequence). This CDR3 contains 11 residues. This record belongs to a study of cytomegalovirus exposure and HLA in healthy donors. Findings and limits, study-wide: As was reported, the classifier diagnosed cytomegalovirus status with high specificity and sensitivity.

This chain joins TRBV30 and TRBJ2-7; D not certain. The sample consisted of PBMCs. The sequence was collected from a man aged 25 to 40 in good health and CMV-seropositive. DNA for the CDR3: TGTGCCTGGACCGGAGATTACGAGCAGTACTTC. Translation: CAWTGDYEQYF.